This T cell receptor (beta chain) was identified in a study of OX40 agonist ivuxolimab in advanced cancers. Study information: Hepatocellular carcinoma, melanoma, renal cell or head and neck cancer occurred in dose-escalation patients. The study's findings and limits: Near-lowest levels of clonal expansion characterized partial responders at 0.1-3.0 mg/kg. Researchers report that CD8+ T cells had, on average, more expanded clones than CD4+.

Sequencing was performed with immunoSEQ multiplex PCR; in TCRdb, only in-frame clones are kept and a portion is missing. Of fewer than 75,000 clones listed, approximately 90% are singletons. There are 16 residues in the CDR3. In germline, CDR1 is MDHEN, CDR2 SYDVKM. V shed 5 bases and J 8 bases; nucleotides not matched to a gene: 15. As regards this clone: Its specificity is not known.

The cohort excluded patients with autoimmune disease history or systemic immunosuppression. This receptor was taken from an adult with an advanced solid tumor such as melanoma, head and neck, liver or kidney cancer. The V and J genes are TRBV28 and TRBJ2-1; 7 nucleotides align to TRBD2. The sequencing used CD4+ or CD8+ T cells sorted from blood, collected in a trial of the OX40 agonist ivuxolimab. The CDR3 nucleotides read TGTGCCAGCAGTCCCTCGGCGGGAGTAGCTTTCGATGAGCAGTTCTTC. Its translation is CASSPSAGVAFDEQFF. The full variable domain, rest sourced from reference TRBV28 and TRBJ2-1, is DVKVTQSSRYLVKRTGEKVFLECVQDMDHENMFWYRQDPGLGLRLIYFSYDVKMKEKGDIPEGYSVSREKKERFSLILESASTNQTSMYLCASSPSAGVAFDEQFFGPGTRLTVL.